Following are 10 T cell receptor beta chains from one sample sequenced in a study of T cell responses to AZD1222 COVID-19 vaccine. Generated by immunoSEQ multiplex PCR, the TCRdb table keeps only in-frame clones and is missing some. The table includes about 96,000 clones, around nine tenths detected once. The sequences come from peripheral blood, collected on day 0 of MenACWY control vaccination. The receptors stem from an adult in good health.

The chain has TRBV7-2 and TRBJ2-5; D might be TRBD1 or TRBD2, each matching 5 bases. With 4 bases removed from V and 1 base from J, the gap between germline ends came to 13 bases. The CDR3 runs to 15 residues. The germline gives CDR1 SGHTA, CDR2 FQGNSA. The CDR3 loop is CASSWTPGTQETQYF. The CDR3 DNA follows: TGTGCCAGCAGCTGGACCCCCGGGACCCAAGAGACCCAGTACTTC.

The genes are TRBV5-1 and TRBJ2-3; the D is unclear. From germline, CDR1 is SGHRS and CDR2 YFSETQ. This CDR3 has 16 amino acids. V gave up 2 bases and J gave up 0 bases, with 13 bases separating them. In DNA, the CDR3 is TGCGCCAGCAGCTTACCGCGTCAAACTAGCACAGATACGCAGTATTTT. This sequence encodes CASSLPRQTSTDTQYF. Together with reference TRBV5-1 and TRBJ2-3, the CDR3 gives the full variable domain: KAGVTQTPRYLIKTRGQQVTLSCSPISGHRSVSWYQQTPGQGLQFLFEYFSETQRNKGNFPGRFSGRQFSNSRSEMNVSTLELGDSALYLCASSLPRQTSTDTQYFGPGTRLTVL.

The chain joins TRBV7-9 to TRBJ2-2; D is undetermined. CDR3 length equals 14 residues. Germline-derived CDR1 and CDR2 are SEHNR and FQNEAQ (reference sequence). V lost 0 bases and J 3 bases, leaving 5 bases between the germline ends. CDR3 residues: CASSLAAYTGELFF. The CDR3 DNA is TGTGCCAGCAGCTTAGCGGCGTACACCGGGGAGCTGTTTTTT.

This clone has just a few counts. V gene TRBV5-1 combines with J gene TRBJ2-2; 9 bases agree with TRBD1. The CDR3 length is 16 residues. Looked up from germline, CDR1 is SGHRS and CDR2 is YFSETQ. The junction had 9 bases not matched to a gene; V was cut back by 4 bases and J by 5 bases. The CDR3 protein is CASSVTGGARTGELFF. Here the CDR3 DNA reads TGCGCCAGCAGCGTAACAGGGGGCGCCAGGACCGGGGAGCTGTTTTTT.

This chain joins TRBV5-1 and TRBJ1-1, with 7 bases matching TRBD1. In germline, CDR1 is SGHRS, CDR2 YFSETQ. The CDR3 is made up of 16 amino acids. Trimming cost V 4 bases and J 0 bases; bases outside gene matches: 9. The CDR3 nucleotides read TGCGCCAGCAGCCTACAGGGGCCGCCAGTGAACACTGAAGCTTTCTTT. Its translation is CASSLQGPPVNTEAFF.

The V and J genes are TRBV4-2 and TRBJ2-4, with D perhaps TRBD2 (5 bases). Germline V CDR1 and CDR2: LGHNA, YNFKEQ. This CDR3 region has 15 residues. The V end was cut by 2 bases, the J end by 5 bases, with 13 bases between. The CDR3 DNA is TGTGCCAGCAGCCAAAGCGGAGGAGGCGAAAACATTCAGTACTTC. Translation gives CASSQSGGGENIQYF.

This rearrangement joins TRBV5-1 to TRBJ2-3, with D perhaps TRBD2 (6 bases). CDR3 length: 14 amino acids. Trimming took off 3 bases at V and 0 bases at J, with 8 bases between the two ends. The V gene's germline CDR1 is SGHRS and CDR2 YFSETQ. CDR3 in amino acids: CASSSGTSTDTQYF. CDR3 nucleotide sequence: TGCGCCAGCAGCTCCGGGACTAGCACAGATACGCAGTATTTT.

The CDR3 reads CASRWDTEAFF. CDR3 sequence (DNA): TGTGCCAGCAGGTGGGACACTGAAGCTTTCTTT. The J gene is TRBJ1-1, the V gene TRBV6-5; D not certain. The CDR3 is made up of 11 amino acids. V lost 6 bases, J lost 3 bases, and 5 bases lay in between. CDR1 MNHEY and CDR2 SVGAGI come from the germline V gene.

V and J are TRBV10-3 and TRBJ2-7; D may be TRBD1 (5 bases). CDR1 and CDR2 (germline): ENHRY, SYGVKD. The length of the CDR3 is 15 residues. Trimming took off 0 bases at V and 2 bases at J, with 11 bases between the two ends. In DNA, the CDR3 is TGTGCCATCAGTGAGTCTGGCAGGGAACCCTACGAGCAGTACTTC. This gives the protein CAISESGREPYEQYF.

The V and J genes are TRBV7-2 and TRBJ2-7; TRBD2 might be the D (6 bases). Trimming pared 4 bases from V and 0 bases from J, leaving 10 bases between. CDR1 and CDR2 from the germline V gene are SGHTA and FQGNSA. This CDR3 has 14 amino acids. CDR3 coding DNA: TGTGCCAGCAGCTACGGGACTTACTCCTACGAGCAGTACTTC. Protein product: CASSYGTYSYEQYF.